This TCR beta chain was profiled in a study of CXCR3-negative and CXCR3-positive naive CD8 T cells. Note on this clonotype: What it binds is unknown.

Germline V CDR1 and CDR2: SEHNR, FQNEAQ (reference sequence). This CDR3 comprises 15 residues. The method, 5' RACE with UMI labels, was used to prepare the TRB cDNA libraries. Reanalyzing the 5' RACE reads, TCRdb keeps one entry per CDR3 protein, without DNA. Its table lists fewer than 95,000 distinct CDR3 sequences. General observations from the study: Each naive subset displayed comparably high diversity, whereas memory CD8+ cells displayed much lower diversity.

Sequenced: naive CXCR3- CD8+ T cells from blood. Documented subset: CD45RO-CCR7+CD27+CD95- naive CD8+ T cells lacking CXCR3 (TNR3-). The source is a human donor in good health. Some clones in this sample may be carry-over from other donors' samples. The chain joins TRBV7-9 to TRBJ2-7; TCRdb reports TRBD1, a call that lacks DNA to check it against. The chain's CDR3 is CASSTRDRMTYEQYF.